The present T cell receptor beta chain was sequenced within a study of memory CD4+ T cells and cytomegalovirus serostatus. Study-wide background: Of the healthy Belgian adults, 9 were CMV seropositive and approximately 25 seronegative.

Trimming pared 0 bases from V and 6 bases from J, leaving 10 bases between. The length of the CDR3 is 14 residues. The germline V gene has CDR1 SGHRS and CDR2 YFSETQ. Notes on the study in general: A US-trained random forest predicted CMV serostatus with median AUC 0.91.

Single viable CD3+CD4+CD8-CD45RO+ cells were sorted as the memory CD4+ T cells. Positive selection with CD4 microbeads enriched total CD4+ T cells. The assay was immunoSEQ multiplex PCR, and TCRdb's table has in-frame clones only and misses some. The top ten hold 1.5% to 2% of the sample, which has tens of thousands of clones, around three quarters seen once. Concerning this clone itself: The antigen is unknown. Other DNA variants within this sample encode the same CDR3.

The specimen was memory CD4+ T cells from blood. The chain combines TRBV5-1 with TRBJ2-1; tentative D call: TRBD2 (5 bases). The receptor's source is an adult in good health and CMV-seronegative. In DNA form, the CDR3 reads TGCGCCAGCAGCTTGGGCGGAGGAGCCAATGAGCAGTTCTTC. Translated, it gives CASSLGGGANEQFF.